This TCR beta chain was identified in a study of OX40 agonist ivuxolimab in advanced cancers. The overall study: As their treatment, patients were administered ivuxolimab, an agonistic anti-OX40 (CD134) antibody. Every 2 weeks, ivuxolimab was infused into the patients intravenously at between 0.01 and 10 mg/kg. Study-wide findings and caveats: Compared with others, partial responders at 0.1-3.0 mg/kg displayed clonal expansion among the lowest.

With regard to this clone: Its antigen is not known.

Measured with immunoSEQ multiplex PCR; TCRdb has only the in-frame clones, and not every one. The sample shows some 85,000 clones, nearly 90% of them seen only once. The CDR3 is 11 residues long. The germline gives CDR1 MNHNY, CDR2 SVGAGI (reference sequence). The V gene end was trimmed by 6 bases and the J gene end by 8 bases; junction bases not matched to a gene: 3. This sequence joins TRBV6-6 and TRBJ1-2; 7 nucleotides align to TRBD1. This receptor was taken from an adult with an advanced solid tumor such as melanoma, head and neck, liver or kidney cancer. The sample was CD4+ or CD8+ T cells sorted from blood, taken in a trial of the OX40 agonist ivuxolimab. The CDR3 here is CASRQGHGYTF. The CDR3 DNA reads TGTGCCAGCAGACAGGGGCACGGCTACACCTTC.